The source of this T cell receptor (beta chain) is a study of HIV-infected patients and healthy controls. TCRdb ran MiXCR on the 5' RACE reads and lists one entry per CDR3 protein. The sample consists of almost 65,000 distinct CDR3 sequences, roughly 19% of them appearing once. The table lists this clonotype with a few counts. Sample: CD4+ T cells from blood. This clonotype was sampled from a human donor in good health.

CDR3 sequence reads: CASSSSGTGTYEQYF. DNA for the CDR3: TGTGCCAGCAGTTCTTCCGGGACAGGGACCTACGAGCAGTACTTC. This chain connects TRBV27 to TRBJ2-7; 9 bases are shared with TRBD1. The CDR3 spans 15 residues. The trim removed 4 bases at V and 2 bases at J, leaving 6 bases unmatched. Per the germline V gene, CDR1 is MNHEY and CDR2 is SMNVEV (reference sequence).